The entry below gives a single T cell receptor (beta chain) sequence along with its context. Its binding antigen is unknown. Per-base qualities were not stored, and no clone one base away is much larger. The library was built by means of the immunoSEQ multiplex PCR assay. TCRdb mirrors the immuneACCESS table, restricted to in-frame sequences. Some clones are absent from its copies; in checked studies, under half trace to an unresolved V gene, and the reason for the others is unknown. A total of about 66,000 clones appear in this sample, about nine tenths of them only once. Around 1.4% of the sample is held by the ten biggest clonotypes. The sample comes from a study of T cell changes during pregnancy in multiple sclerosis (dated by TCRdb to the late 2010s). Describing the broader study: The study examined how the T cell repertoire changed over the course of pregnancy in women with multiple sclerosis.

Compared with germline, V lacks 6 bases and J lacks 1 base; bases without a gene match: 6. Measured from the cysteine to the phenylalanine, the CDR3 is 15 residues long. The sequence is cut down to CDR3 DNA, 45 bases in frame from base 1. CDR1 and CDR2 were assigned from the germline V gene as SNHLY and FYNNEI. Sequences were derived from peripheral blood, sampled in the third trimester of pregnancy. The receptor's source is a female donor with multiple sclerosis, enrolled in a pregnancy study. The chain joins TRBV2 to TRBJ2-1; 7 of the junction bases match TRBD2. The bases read TGTGCCAGCAGCCAAGCTAGCGGATCCTACAATGAGCAGTTCTTC. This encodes CASSQASGSYNEQFF.